These T cell receptor beta chains were read from a single sample in a study of spatial heterogeneity in lung cancer. TCRdb fed the 5' RACE reads into MiXCR, producing one record per CDR3 protein. The repertoire includes approximately 21,000 distinct CDR3 sequences, under 5.5% of them detected once, and 7.5% to 10% sits in the top ten. The sample here was lung tumor tissue, taken at surgery. These receptors originate from a male donor with early-stage non-small cell lung cancer. The CDR3 runs from the conserved cysteine through the conserved F or W. The D gene is left open where the match is weak. Clone size is given for some rows only: seen once, a few or many times, or a class if the clone is expanded.

-	few	TRBJ2-3	TRBV5-6	TGTGCCAGCAGCTTGGGGCACCCCACAGATACGCAGTATTTT	CASSLGHPTDTQYF
TRBD1	once	TRBJ2-5	TRBV5-4	TGTGCCAGCAGCTCAGGACAGGGGGTGTCGGAGACCCAGTACTTC	CASSSGQGVSETQYF
-	few	TRBJ1-5	TRBV28	TGTGCCAGCAGTTTAGGGCCCAGGGGTATCTATAGCAATCAGCCCCAGCATTTT	CASSLGPRGIYSNQPQHF
TRBD1	-	TRBJ1-2	TRBV28	TGTGCCAGCAGTTCAACAGGACAGGGGAACGGCTACACCTTC	CASSSTGQGNGYTF
-	many	TRBJ2-7	TRBV7-2	TGTGCCAGCAGCTTAAGAATCTCCTACGAGCAGTACTTC	CASSLRISYEQYF
-	many	TRBJ2-2	TRBV5-4	TGTGCCAGCAGACGATCTAGCGTAAACACCGGGGAGCTGTTTTTT	CASRRSSVNTGELFF
-	many	TRBJ1-1	TRBV24-1	TGTGCCACCAGTGACGCCAACACTGAAGCTTTCTTT	CATSDANTEAFF
-	many	TRBJ2-5	TRBV20-1	TGCAGTGCTCGGCGGGACACCCAAGAGACCCAGTACTTC	CSARRDTQETQYF
-	many	TRBJ2-6	TRBV29-1	TGCAGCGTTGTAACAGGCGACTTATCTGGGGCCAACGTCCTGACTTTC	CSVVTGDLSGANVLTF
TRBD1	many	TRBJ2-7	TRBV28	TGTGCCAGCAGTTTTGTGGGACAGGGCTCCGAGCAGTACTTC	CASSFVGQGSEQYF
TRBD2	many	TRBJ2-5	TRBV15	TGTGCCACCAGCAGAGAAAGGACTAGCGGGAGTAGTCAGACCCAGTACTTC	CATSRERTSGSSQTQYF
-	many	TRBJ1-2	TRBV28	TGTGCCAGCAGTTTGCCCGCGGGGGCTGGCTACACCTTC	CASSLPAGAGYTF
-	many	TRBJ2-3	TRBV29-1	TGCAGCGTCGAAGGGGGGGCCCGAAGCACAGATACGCAGTATTTT	CSVEGGARSTDTQYF
-	many	TRBJ1-6	TRBV7-2	TGTGCCAGCAGGTTGACAGGTCCCTCTAGCTCACCCCTCCACTTT	CASRLTGPSSSPLHF
-	many	TRBJ2-5	TRBV2	TGTGCCCCCCCTGAAGAGACCCAGTACTTC	CAPPEETQYF
-	many	TRBJ2-3	TRBV5-6	TGTGCCAGCAGCTTTCTGGACACCTTAATCACAGATACGCAGTATTTT	CASSFLDTLITDTQYF
-	-	TRBJ2-3	TRBV7-2	TGTGCCAGCAGCTTAATATATGGAGATACGCAGTATTTT	CASSLIYGDTQYF
-	many	TRBJ2-1	TRBV7-2	TGTGCCAGCAGCCCACGGGACTCTGGATACAATGAGCAGTTCTTC	CASSPRDSGYNEQFF
-	many	TRBJ2-2	TRBV20-1	TGCAGTGCAAAACAAGACACCGGGGAGCTGTTTTTT	CSAKQDTGELFF
-	-	TRBJ1-4	TRBV28	TGTGCCAGCAGTTTGGCCGGGCCTAGGAGGGAAAAACTGTTTTTT	CASSLAGPRREKLFF
-	large	TRBJ2-1	TRBV7-9	TGTGCCAGCAGCCCCGAGGAGGCCTATGAGCAGTTCTTC	CASSPEEAYEQFF
-	many	TRBJ1-5	TRBV30	TGTGCCTGGAGTGTTGCGGACAATCAGCCCCAGCATTTT	CAWSVADNQPQHF
TRBD1	many	TRBJ1-1	TRBV5-1	TGCGCCAGCAGCTTGGCCGTGACAGGGGCCCGTCCGGTGAACACTGAAGCTTTCTTT	CASSLAVTGARPVNTEAFF
-	many	TRBJ2-3	TRBV10-3	TGTGCCATCGGTCCTAGCACAGATACGCAGTATTTT	CAIGPSTDTQYF
-	many	TRBJ1-2	TRBV6-5	TGTGCCAGCAGTGCAGGGTCTAAATCCTATGGCTACACCTTC	CASSAGSKSYGYTF
-	many	TRBJ1-4	TRBV28	TGTGCCAGCAGTTTAAGGGCCAAGAATGAAAAACTGTTTTTT	CASSLRAKNEKLFF
TRBD2	few	TRBJ2-3	TRBV13	TGTGCCAGCAGCTCGCAGGGACTAGCGGGCTTCTGGGCCGGCACAGATACGCAGTATTTT	CASSSQGLAGFWAGTDTQYF
-	many	TRBJ1-2	TRBV2	TGTGCCAGCAGCTCAATGGAGTATGGCTACACCTTC	CASSSMEYGYTF
TRBD1	-	TRBJ1-1	TRBV28	TGTGCCAGCAGAAAAAACAGGGGGCTGACTGAAGCTTTCTTT	CASRKNRGLTEAFF
-	many	TRBJ2-7	TRBV6-2/TRBV6-3	TGTGCCAGCAGTTATTTCGGGGGAGCCCACTACGAGCAGTACTTC	CASSYFGGAHYEQYF
-	medium-sized	TRBJ1-2	TRBV5-1	TGCGCCAGCAGCTTGGGCGGGGGAGGTGTTAACTATGGCTACACCTTC	CASSLGGGGVNYGYTF
TRBD2	medium-sized	TRBJ2-7	TRBV20-1	TGCAGTGCTAGAGACGGGAGGAAGCAGTACTTC	CSARDGRKQYF
TRBD1	many	TRBJ2-3	TRBV20-1	TGCAGTGCGCAACAGGGGATCTACACAGATACGCAGTATTTT	CSAQQGIYTDTQYF
TRBD1	many	TRBJ1-2	TRBV6-2/TRBV6-3	TGTGCCAGCAGAGGACCTGGGACAGGGGGGATCTTCCTCTATGGCTACACCTTC	CASRGPGTGGIFLYGYTF
TRBD1	many	TRBJ2-2	TRBV7-3	TGTGCCAGCAGCTTTACCGGGACAGGGAGCACCGGGGAGCTGTTTTTT	CASSFTGTGSTGELFF
-	few	TRBJ2-7	TRBV6-2/TRBV6-3	TGTGCCAGCAGCCTTAGCGGAGCCTACGAGCAGTACTTC	CASSLSGAYEQYF
-	many	TRBJ1-1	TRBV28	TGTGCCAGCAGTTTAATTAGGCAGGGGCAAGCTTTCTTT	CASSLIRQGQAFF
TRBD2	-	TRBJ2-3	TRBV20-1	TGCAGTGCTAGCCAGGCTAGCGGGGATTCAGATACGCAGTATTTT	CSASQASGDSDTQYF
-	medium-sized	TRBJ2-5	TRBV4-2	TGTGCCAGCAGCCTCCACGGAGCCAGGGGCTCGGGAGAGACCCAGTACTTC	CASSLHGARGSGETQYF
-	many	TRBJ1-4	TRBV28	TGTGCCAGTCAGGGAGTTGGTGAAAAACTGTTTTTT	CASQGVGEKLFF
-	many	TRBJ1-2	TRBV27	TGTGCCAGCAGTTTTAGGAGATCTAATGGCTACACCTTC	CASSFRRSNGYTF
-	many	TRBJ1-5	TRBV20-1	TGCAGTGCTAGAAAGGACTCCAATCAGCCCCAGCATTTT	CSARKDSNQPQHF
-	-	TRBJ2-5	TRBV2	TGTGCCAGCACCCCAGACAGGACCCAGTACTTC	CASTPDRTQYF
-	few	TRBJ2-4	TRBV20-1	TGCAGTGCGTCGACAGAAACCTCTGCTTTAGCCAAAAACATTCAGTACTTC	CSASTETSALAKNIQYF
-	many	TRBJ1-1	TRBV12-3/TRBV12-4	TGTGCCAGCATCGGGACCATGATGAACACTGAAGCTTTCTTT	CASIGTMMNTEAFF
-	-	TRBJ1-1	TRBV28	TGTGCCAGCAGTCGCAGGGGTTCGAACACTGAAGCTTTCTTT	CASSRRGSNTEAFF
-	many	TRBJ1-6	TRBV7-3	TGTGCCAGCAGCCAGACTAGTGGGAGATCACCCCTCCACTTT	CASSQTSGRSPLHF
TRBD1	-	TRBJ1-6	TRBV20-1	TGCAGTGCTAGAGATTTGACAGGGGGAAGTTTCGCTTCACCCCTCCACTTT	CSARDLTGGSFASPLHF
TRBD1	-	TRBJ1-2	TRBV29-1	TGCAGCGCTGCACAGGGGAACTATGGCTACACCTTC	CSAAQGNYGYTF
-	few	TRBJ2-3	TRBV9	TGTGCCAGCAGCGTGGCACGGTACCCCACAGATACGCAGTATTTT	CASSVARYPTDTQYF
TRBD2	many	TRBJ2-5	TRBV20-1	TGCAGTGCTAGAGATGCAAGGATAGGCGGGAGGGCCGTGACCCAGTACTTC	CSARDARIGGRAVTQYF
-	many	TRBJ1-5	TRBV6-1	TGTGCCAGCAAGATAGGAGGAGGACCCCAGCATTTT	CASKIGGGPQHF
-	many	TRBJ1-1	TRBV18	TGTGCCAGCTCACCATTTAACGACGAGAACACTGAAGCTTTCTTT	CASSPFNDENTEAFF
-	many	TRBJ2-1	TRBV2	TGTGCCAGCAGTCCTGGGGGCAGGCCTAGTGAGCAGTTCTTC	CASSPGGRPSEQFF
-	medium-sized	TRBJ2-2	TRBV28	TGTGCCAGCAGACCCTTACGTTCCGGGGAGCTGTTTTTT	CASRPLRSGELFF
-	many	TRBJ1-1	TRBV24-1	TGTGCCACCAGTGGCCGGATGGGGGCGGGGGACACTGAAGCTTTCTTT	CATSGRMGAGDTEAFF
TRBD1	many	TRBJ2-5	TRBV5-1	TGCGCCAGCAGCTACGGACAGGGGAATCAAGAGACCCAGTACTTC	CASSYGQGNQETQYF
-	few	TRBJ2-3	TRBV28	TGTGCCAGCAGTTCAAGCTACAGGGACCCGCAGTATTTT	CASSSSYRDPQYF
-	-	TRBJ2-1	TRBV5-4	TGTGCCAGCAGCCAAGCCTACAATGAGCAGTTCTTC	CASSQAYNEQFF
-	many	TRBJ2-3	TRBV19	TGTGCCAGTAGTAAAGAACAGCCCACAGATACGCAGTATTTT	CASSKEQPTDTQYF